The next 21 T cell receptor beta chains were all read from a single sample in a study of blood T cells in healthy people across ages. It was with a sample-barcoded 5' primer and a J-beta primer mix that a second PCR of roughly 6 to 12 cycles was run. TCRdb recomputed calls from the 5' RACE reads with MiXCR, one row per CDR3 protein. The table includes 800,000 to 950,000 distinct CDR3 sequences, almost 30% detected once. The same data also went into a second study, on T cells of mothers and their children.

The sample taken for sequencing was blood. The receptors originated from a woman aged 40 to 55 in good health.

This clonotype occurred a few times. The chain's CDR3 is CASRHESGTGGLDTQYF. CDR3 sequence (DNA): TGTGCCAGCAGGCACGAGTCCGGGACAGGGGGCCTAGATACGCAGTATTTT. V gene TRBV7-8 combines with J gene TRBJ2-3, with 12 bases fitting TRBD1. The V and J ends lost 6 bases and 5 bases, in that order; junction bases with no gene match: 12. Germline V gives CDR1 SGHVS, CDR2 FQNEAQ. The CDR3 contains 17 residues. Full variable domain (rest looked up from reference TRBV7-8 and TRBJ2-3): GAGVSQSPRYKVAKRGQDVALRCDPISGHVSLFWYQQALGQGPEFLTYFQNEAQLDKSGLPSDRFFAERPEGSVSTLKIQRTQQEDSAVYLCASRHESGTGGLDTQYFGPGTRLTVL.

The rearrangement joins TRBV28 to TRBJ2-1; 12 bases map to TRBD2. The CDR3 sequence is 17 residues long. Germline-derived CDR1 and CDR2 are MDHEN and SYDVKM. Trimming took 3 bases from V and 7 from J; bases not matched to a gene: 10. CDR3 coding DNA: TGTGCCAGCAGTTTCCCCAGGACTAGCGGGGTGGAAAATGAGCAGTTCTTC. Protein sequence: CASSFPRTSGVENEQFF.

A note on this clonotype: This may stem from a read error, because a much larger clone lies one nucleotide away. The genes are TRBV13 and TRBJ2-7; 10 bases map to TRBD2. J gave up 6 bases and V 7 bases, and 12 bases lay outside the gene matches. Germline values: CDR1 PRHDT, CDR2 FYEKMQ (reference sequence). This CDR3 region has 15 residues. Here the CDR3 DNA reads TGTGCCAGCAACGCCCAGCGGGGGGGTTTATCCGAGCAGTACTTC. This encodes CASNAQRGGLSEQYF.

This clonotype has only a few counts. The J gene is TRBJ2-7, the V gene TRBV3-1, with D possibly called TRBD1 or TRBD2 (7 bases each). Germline V lookup: CDR1 LGHDT, CDR2 YNNKEL (reference sequence). The CDR3 extends over 16 amino acids. Trimming took 1 base from V and 2 from J, leaving 15 bases between them. The CDR3 reads CASSQVWQGGTYEQYF. For the CDR3, the DNA is TGTGCCAGCAGCCAAGTATGGCAGGGGGGGACCTACGAGCAGTACTTC.

The chain employs TRBV12-3 or TRBV12-4 and TRBJ1-5; possible D gene TRBD1, 5 bases. The CDR3 contains 13 residues. The V end was cut by 7 bases, the J end by 3 bases, with 10 bases between. The CDR3 DNA is TGTGCCAGCAACCGACAGTCCAATCAGCCCCAGCATTTT. Its translation is CASNRQSNQPQHF.

This clonotype occurred a few times. This rearrangement joins TRBV29-1 to TRBJ2-2, with TRBD2 as a possible D gene (6 bases). Germline V gives CDR1 SQVTM, CDR2 ANQGSEA. The CDR3 runs to 16 residues. V lost 7 bases, J lost 0 bases, and 18 bases lay in between. Here the CDR3 DNA reads TGCAGCGCTCACGCCGCGGGACTCACGAACACCGGGGAGCTGTTTTTT. This codes for CSAHAAGLTNTGELFF.

This clonotype occurred a few times. This may be a read error: a much more frequent sequence differs by one nucleotide. The chain couples TRBV15 to TRBJ2-5; maybe TRBD2 (5 bases). There are 13 residues in the CDR3. CDR1 is LNHNV, CDR2 YYDKDF, per germline (reference sequence). Trimming took 2 bases from V and 7 from J, leaving 11 bases between them. Here the CDR3 reads CATSRNIGGTQYF. CDR3 bases: TGTGCCACCAGCAGAAACATAGGAGGGACCCAGTACTTC.

This clonotype was observed a few times. The gene calls are TRBV12-3 or TRBV12-4 and TRBJ2-5; D gene ambiguous. Trimming left V 4 bases short and J 5 bases short, with 8 bases between. The CDR3 consists of 12 residues. CDR3 DNA sequence: TGTGCCAGCAGTTGGTCGGCCGAGACCCAGTACTTC. Its protein product is CASSWSAETQYF.

A remark on this clonotype: This may be a read error: a much more frequent sequence differs by one nucleotide. V is TRBV12-3 or TRBV12-4 and J is TRBJ2-7; the D gene is possibly TRBD1 (6 bases). The CDR3 is 15 residues long. The CDR3 sequence is CAGRSGQVSSYEQYF. CDR3 coding DNA: TGTGCCGGCAGATCGGGACAAGTAAGCTCCTACGAGCAGTACTTC.

This clonotype was recorded many times. This chain links TRBV7-2 with TRBJ2-3, with D hard to call. CDR1 and CDR2 from the germline V gene are SGHTA and FQGNSA. This CDR3 comprises 13 residues. V dropped 4 bases and J dropped 6 bases, with 11 bases sitting between them. Written as DNA, the CDR3 is TGTGCCAGCAGCTCATACGAAGAGGATACGCAGTATTTT. Residues: CASSSYEEDTQYF.

The CDR3, as DNA: TGTGCCAGCAGTGCCCTCCCGAACACAGATACGCAGTATTTT. It translates to CASSALPNTDTQYF. J is TRBJ2-3 and V is TRBV6-4; D unclear. Trimming pared 4 bases from V and 2 bases from J, leaving 10 bases between. The CDR3 extends over 14 amino acids. From germline, CDR1 is MRHNA and CDR2 SNTAGT.

A remark on this clonotype: Sequence at one end of the junction differs from germline and may be a read error. This sequence joins TRBV5-5 and TRBJ1-5, with D tentatively TRBD1 (5 bases). CDR1 is SGHKS, CDR2 YYEKEE, per germline (reference sequence). The CDR3 is made up of 15 amino acids. CDR3 DNA: TGTGCCAGTAGCTTGGGGGACCTACTCAATCAGCCCCAGCATTTT. It specifies CASSLGDLLNQPQHF.

The DNA of the CDR3 is TGTGCCAGCAGCTCTACCCAGGACAGGCGAGCTTTCTTT. This codes for CASSSTQDRRAFF. The chain uses TRBV12-3 or TRBV12-4 and TRBJ1-1; 7 nucleotides agree with TRBD1. Trimming cost V 6 bases and J 10 bases; bases outside gene matches: 11. The CDR3 covers 13 residues.

There are many counts of this clonotype. J is TRBJ2-7 and V is TRBV9, with D unresolved. The CDR3 is made up of 14 amino acids. Trimming took 0 bases from V and 3 from J, leaving 10 bases between them. Germline V gene data show CDR1 as SGDLS and CDR2 as YYNGEE. CDR3 region: CASSVGTRGYEQYF. The CDR3 DNA is TGTGCCAGCAGCGTAGGGACCAGAGGCTACGAGCAGTACTTC.

There are a few counts of this clonotype. The V and J genes are TRBV7-2 and TRBJ1-1; 7 bases align to TRBD1. The CDR3 is made up of 15 amino acids. Trimming took 5 bases from V and 5 from J; bases not matched to a gene: 11. From germline, CDR1 is SGHTA and CDR2 FQGNSA. CDR3 bases: TGTGCCAGCAGCCTCCGAGAACAGGGGACGACTGAAGCTTTCTTT. It encodes CASSLREQGTTEAFF.

As concerns this clonotype: A much larger clone is a single base away; this may be a read error. The chain employs TRBV20-1 and TRBJ2-5; D tentatively fits TRBD1 or TRBD2 (5 bases each). Deletions cut 0 bases from V and 1 base from J, with 9 bases between. Per germline, CDR1 DFQATT and CDR2 SNEGSKA (reference sequence). The CDR3 totals 14 residues. CDR3 loop: CSAREGRTQETQYF. The CDR3 nucleotides read TGCAGTGCTAGAGAGGGACGGACCCAAGAGACCCAGTACTTC.

Only a few counts were recorded for this clonotype. The V and J genes are TRBV19 and TRBJ2-7; D might be TRBD1 or TRBD2, each matching 5 bases. Trimming pared 4 bases from V and 2 bases from J, leaving 18 bases between. Germline loops: CDR1 LNHDA, CDR2 SQIVND (reference sequence). This CDR3 region has 16 residues. The CDR3 coding sequence is TGTGCCAGTAGTAGGCAGACCGGGACGGTGGCCTACGAGCAGTACTTC. Translation gives CASSRQTGTVAYEQYF.

The chain has TRBV29-1 and TRBJ1-1; tentative D call: TRBD1 (5 bases). This CDR3 has 14 residues. CDR1 is SQVTM and CDR2 is ANQGSEA in the germline V gene. The V gene lost 3 bases and the J gene lost 1 base, with 12 bases spanning the gap. The DNA of the CDR3 is TGCAGCGTTGAGTCCAGGGCTAGGAACACTGAAGCTTTCTTT. This gives the protein CSVESRARNTEAFF.

The sample holds many counts of this clonotype. V usage is TRBV12-3 or TRBV12-4 and J usage is TRBJ2-5; D remains ambiguous. The CDR3 sequence is 14 residues long. Deletions cut 3 bases from V and 5 bases from J, with 13 bases between. The CDR3 DNA sequence: TGTGCCAGCAGTTTGGCCCCCGACGAGGAGACCCAGTACTTC. Translating gives CASSLAPDEETQYF.

This clonotype was recorded at least ten times. This chain uses TRBV5-1 with TRBJ2-5; 9 bases agree with TRBD1. In germline, CDR1 is SGHRS, CDR2 YFSETQ. J lost 0 bases, V lost 7 bases, and 1 base had no gene match. This CDR3 contains 13 residues. CDR3 nucleotides: TGCGCCAGCGGACAGGGGTACCAAGAGACCCAGTACTTC. This codes for CASGQGYQETQYF.

This clonotype was seen many times. The chain uses TRBV29-1 and TRBJ1-2, with no clear D. Germline V lookup: CDR1 SQVTM, CDR2 ANQGSEA. V was trimmed by 0 bases and J by 3 bases, leaving 8 bases between them. The CDR3 has 13 residues. Written as DNA, the CDR3 is TGCAGCGTTGAAGACAGGAGGGACTATGGCTACACCTTC. It is translated as CSVEDRRDYGYTF. The variable domain in full, with the rest retrieved from reference TRBV29-1 and TRBJ1-2, is SAVISQKPSRDICQRGTSLTIQCQVDSQVTMMFWYRQQPGQSLTLIATANQGSEATYESGFVIDKFPISRPNLTFSTLTVSNMSPEDSSIYLCSVEDRRDYGYTFGSGTRLTVV.